This TCR beta chain was sequenced during a study of blood T cell repertoires in COVID-19. Study as a whole: Donors in the United States, Italy and Spain gave samples during acute or convalescent COVID-19.

Data came from immunoSEQ multiplex PCR; TCRdb stores just in-frame clones and leaves some out. The sample consists of 100,000 to 150,000 clones, 88% of them appearing once. The sample comprised peripheral blood. This clonotype was obtained from a man aged 50 to 60 with acute or convalescent COVID-19.

CDR3 sequence reads: CASRSGTSGRYSYEQYF. The CDR3 nucleotides read TGTGCCAGCAGATCTGGGACTAGCGGGAGATACTCCTACGAGCAGTACTTC. The chain recombines TRBV27 with TRBJ2-7; 14 bases line up with TRBD2. Unmatched junction bases numbered 7, after V lost 6 bases and J lost 0 bases. The CDR3 length is 17 residues. Germline loops: CDR1 MNHEY, CDR2 SMNVEV (reference sequence).